This TCR beta chain derives from a study of blood T cell repertoires in COVID-19. About the research overall: Material from acute and convalescent COVID-19 was sourced from the United States, Italy and Spain.

The CDR3 has 13 amino acids. Details on this clone: The junction departs from the called germline gene at one end, perhaps through a read error.

In the source study's methods: Amplification from reference gene primers served as the basis for estimated nucleated cell counts. Assay used: immunoSEQ multiplex PCR; TCRdb lists only in-frame clones, some missing. Clone size and the V and J calls come from that table; the DNA yielded D and trimming. The sample holds 190,000 or so clones, 82% seen once. Ages ranged from roughly 18 to 100 years, with residence in approximately 25 US areas. Before being deemed recovered, Cohort 3 donors had two negative PCRs, clearance, or symptom resolution. Source material: PBMCs or T cells enriched from blood (not recorded which). The receptor comes from a man aged 35 to 55 who had recovered from COVID-19. The chain has TRBV12-3 or TRBV12-4 and TRBJ2-7, with 10 nucleotides matching TRBD2. CDR3 sequence: CASSIAGGFEQYF. In nucleotides, the CDR3 is TGTGCCAGCAGTATAGCGGGAGGCTTCGAGCAGTACTTC.